The next 32 T cell receptor beta chains were all read from a single sample in a study of PD-1 blockade in classical Hodgkin lymphoma (dated by TCRdb to the early 2020s). Library preparation employed the immunoSEQ multiplex PCR assay. The source is immuneACCESS, and TCRdb retained only in-frame sequences with V and J called. Part of the clones is not carried over; for the studies checked, unresolved V genes explain less than half of this, and the remainder is unexplained. The sample table shows about 10,000 clones, and roughly 80% are seen once. Together, the top ten hold approximately 35% of the sample. According to the study, the label for this sample's time point signals: cycle 1 day 1 (C1D1), immediately before nivolumab initiation. Every trial patient had relapsed following autologous stem cell transplantation, and prior brentuximab vedotin exposure was what differed among cohorts A, B and C.

The specimen comprised peripheral blood mononuclear cells (PBMCs), sampled at baseline. Receptors originate from a human donor with classical Hodgkin lymphoma.

The chain has TRBV2 and TRBJ2-1, with TRBD1 matching 12 bases. The CDR3 runs to 14 residues. The V gene's germline CDR1 is SNHLY and CDR2 FYNNEI. V gave up 7 bases and J gave up 8 bases; unmatched junction bases: 6. This chain's CDR3 is CASNGGTGGDEQFF. DNA for the CDR3: TGTGCCAGCAACGGGGGGACAGGGGGCGATGAGCAGTTCTTC.

The V call is TRBV27, the J call TRBJ1-1; no definite D call. Germline loops: CDR1 MNHEY, CDR2 SMNVEV (reference sequence). Trimming took 1 base from V and 3 from J, leaving 12 bases between them. The CDR3 is 15 amino acids. The CDR3 protein is CASSLYPNSYTEAFF. Here the CDR3 DNA reads TGTGCCAGCAGTTTATACCCCAACAGTTACACTGAAGCTTTCTTT.

V and J are TRBV19 and TRBJ2-5; tentatively, D is TRBD1 (5 bases). CDR1 is LNHDA and CDR2 is SQIVND in the germline V gene (reference sequence). V dropped 3 bases and J dropped 4 bases, with 12 bases sitting between them. CDR3 length equals 14 residues. CDR3 residues: CASSITWGGETQYF. The CDR3 coding sequence is TGTGCCAGTAGTATTACTTGGGGCGGAGAGACCCAGTACTTC.

The chain has TRBV5-4 and TRBJ2-4; a weak D match, TRBD2 (5 bases). Looked up from germline, CDR1 is SGHNT and CDR2 is YYREEE (reference sequence). This CDR3 is 13 amino acids long. V was pared by 4 bases and J by 9 bases, with 14 bases between. CDR3 sequence: CASSRAVEVIQYF. The CDR3 DNA reads TGTGCCAGCAGCCGAGCAGTGGAGGTCATTCAGTACTTC.

The chain has TRBV9 and TRBJ1-1, with 9 bases aligning to TRBD1. J gave up 4 bases and V 5 bases, and 6 bases lay outside the gene matches. The CDR3 covers 14 residues. Germline CDR1 and CDR2: SGDLS and YYNGEE. CDR3 bases: TGTGCCAGCAGGGCCGGACAGGGGTCCACTGAAGCTTTCTTT. Its translation: CASRAGQGSTEAFF.

The chain uses TRBV5-5 and TRBJ2-5; D possibly uses TRBD1 or TRBD2 (5 bases each). V lost 5 bases, J lost 3 bases, and 23 bases lay in between. CDR1 and CDR2 (germline): SGHKS, YYEKEE (reference sequence). The CDR3 has 17 residues. As DNA, the CDR3 is TGTGCCAGCAGTACTCTACCCGGGGCCCCGAACGAAGAGACCCAGTACTTC. Amino acids: CASSTLPGAPNEETQYF.

The V and J genes are TRBV28 and TRBJ2-5, with a weak D call TRBD1 (6 bases). The germline V and J ends were trimmed by 5 bases and 2 bases, with 18 bases remaining between them. The CDR3 is 16 amino acids. Germline CDR1 MDHEN, CDR2 SYDVKM. This CDR3 is CASSPLSDSQQETQYF. Written as DNA, the CDR3 is TGTGCCAGCAGTCCCTTATCGGACAGCCAACAAGAGACCCAGTACTTC.

The chain employs TRBV28 and TRBJ1-3; the D is unclear. Trimming cost V 5 bases and J 0 bases, with 14 bases left between them. CDR3 size: 16 residues. Germline CDR1 and CDR2: MDHEN and SYDVKM. The CDR3 DNA sequence: TGTGCCAGCAGTGCCCCTCGAGGGAGCTCTGGAAACACCATATATTTT. Amino acid sequence: CASSAPRGSSGNTIYF. The entire variable domain, with the rest obtained from reference TRBV28 and TRBJ1-3, is as follows: DVKVTQSSRYLVKRTGEKVFLECVQDMDHENMFWYRQDPGLGLRLIYFSYDVKMKEKGDIPEGYSVSREKKERFSLILESASTNQTSMYLCASSAPRGSSGNTIYFGEGSWLTVV.

About this clone: Germline is not matched at one junction end, which may reflect a read error. The chain carries TRBV2 and TRBJ2-7, with 7 positions matching TRBD1. The CDR3 covers 13 residues. Germline CDR1 reads SNHLY; CDR2 reads FYNNEI. Here the CDR3 reads CASTSGQNYGQYF. Written as DNA, the CDR3 is TGTGCCAGCACTTCGGGACAGAACTACGGGCAGTACTTC.

The V and J genes are TRBV11-3 and TRBJ1-2, with D unclear. Trimming pared 4 bases from V and 5 bases from J, leaving 17 bases between. The CDR3 has 15 amino acids. CDR1 and CDR2 from the germline V gene are SGHNT and YENEEA. CDR3 in amino acids: CASSSSSGFLYGYTF. In DNA, the CDR3 is TGTGCCAGCAGCTCGAGCTCGGGGTTCCTTTATGGCTACACCTTC.

The chain couples TRBV5-4 to TRBJ2-1; 8 bases align to TRBD2. CDR3 length equals 16 residues. V gave up 4 bases and J gave up 5 bases; unmatched junction bases: 11. The germline gives CDR1 SGHNT, CDR2 YYREEE (reference sequence). DNA for the CDR3: TGTGCCAGCAGCCCCCCCGGGACTAGAAGGGACAATGAGCAGTTCTTC. Residues: CASSPPGTRRDNEQFF.

The chain recombines TRBV19 with TRBJ1-6; a weak D match, TRBD1 (6 bases). CDR3 length equals 12 residues. Germline V CDR1 and CDR2: LNHDA, SQIVND (reference sequence). V shed 10 bases and J shed 7 bases, with 11 bases lying between them. The CDR3 loop reads CATTTGNSPLHF. CDR3 coding DNA: TGTGCCACGACGACAGGCAATTCACCCCTCCACTTT.

The chain links TRBV30 to TRBJ2-5, with D perhaps assigned TRBD1 or TRBD2 (6 bases each). The CDR3 covers 14 residues. The ends were cut back, 5 bases at V and 4 bases at J, with 17 bases in the middle. Germline CDR1 GTSNPN, CDR2 SVGIG (reference sequence). The CDR3 nucleotides are TGTGCCTGGCGAGGGGGGCCAGGGTCAGAGACCCAGTACTTC. The encoded protein is CAWRGGPGSETQYF.

In DNA, the CDR3 is TGTGCCTGGAACAGGGGCTATGGCTACACCTTC. Translated: CAWNRGYGYTF. V and J are TRBV30 and TRBJ1-2; TRBD1 agrees at 7 bases. This CDR3 region has 11 residues. Trimming at V came to 4 bases and at J to 4 bases, leaving 0 bases not matched to a gene. Germline values: CDR1 GTSNPN, CDR2 SVGIG (reference sequence). The whole variable domain, filled in from reference TRBV30 and TRBJ1-2, reads SQTIHQWPATLVQPVGSPLSLECTVEGTSNPNLYWYRQAAGRGLQLLFYSVGIGQISSEVPQNLSASRPQDRQFILSSKKLLLSDSGFYLCAWNRGYGYTFGSGTRLTVV.

This chain connects TRBV6-6 to TRBJ1-5; D gene unclear. Deletions cut 5 bases from V and 0 bases from J, with 8 bases between. Germline assignment: CDR1 MNHNY and CDR2 SVGAGI (reference sequence). This CDR3 comprises 14 residues. CDR3 bases: TGTGCCAGCAGTGAGAACTATAGCAATCAGCCCCAGCATTTT. It is translated as CASSENYSNQPQHF.

The chain is built from TRBV27 and TRBJ1-6; no clear D. The CDR3 contains 13 residues. The germline CDR1 and CDR2 sequences are MNHEY and SMNVEV (reference sequence). Trimming stripped 2 bases from V and 5 bases from J, with 4 bases between. CDR3 DNA sequence: TGTGCCAGCAGTTTAGTGCATAATTCACCCCTCCACTTT. Amino acids: CASSLVHNSPLHF.

This clone was counted between two and nine times. The chain combines TRBV9 with TRBJ1-2, with 8 bases lining up with TRBD1. The CDR3 loop spans 12 amino acids. Germline values: CDR1 SGDLS, CDR2 YYNGEE. V gave up 3 bases and J gave up 10 bases; unmatched junction bases: 5. Written as DNA, the CDR3 is TGTGCCAGCAGCGCAACAGGGGGTCCCTACACCTTC. Translation gives CASSATGGPYTF.

The chain couples TRBV7-6 to TRBJ2-7, with unresolved D. Trimming cost V 5 bases and J 5 bases, with 16 bases left between them. This CDR3 comprises 14 residues. Per germline, CDR1 SGHVS and CDR2 FNYEAQ. The CDR3 reads CASSPGVSVDEQYF. CDR3 DNA sequence: TGTGCCAGCAGCCCCGGTGTCAGCGTCGACGAGCAGTACTTC.

This chain connects TRBV28 to TRBJ1-2; D gene uncertain. CDR1 is MDHEN, CDR2 SYDVKM, per germline. This CDR3 is built from 13 residues. V was clipped by 2 bases and J by 8 bases, with 12 bases between them. The CDR3 protein is CASSLTAPAGYTF. CDR3 nucleotides: TGTGCCAGCAGTTTAACGGCCCCGGCGGGCTACACCTTC.

V is TRBV19 and J is TRBJ2-2; D ambiguous. Deletions cut 3 bases from V and 1 base from J, with 6 bases between. Germline CDR1 reads LNHDA; CDR2 reads SQIVND (reference sequence). The CDR3 is 14 residues long. The CDR3 DNA is TGTGCCAGTAGTATTCACCAGAACACCGGGGAGCTGTTTTTT. It codes for CASSIHQNTGELFF.

The J gene is TRBJ2-1, the V gene TRBV14, with D hard to call. CDR3 length: 17 residues. Germline values: CDR1 SGHDN, CDR2 FVKESK. With 4 bases removed from V and 2 bases from J, the gap between germline ends came to 18 bases. CDR3 protein: CASSPPPVRSAYNEQFF. In DNA form, the CDR3 reads TGTGCCAGCAGCCCTCCCCCCGTGCGGTCAGCCTACAATGAGCAGTTCTTC.

CDR3 sequence reads: CASRPGTGYSGELFF. Here the CDR3 DNA reads TGTGCCAGCAGGCCCGGGACAGGGTATTCCGGGGAGCTGTTTTTT. V usage is TRBV2 and J usage is TRBJ2-2, with 9 bases fitting TRBD1. With V trimmed by 6 bases and J by 6 bases, 8 bases remained unmatched. This CDR3 is built from 15 residues. In germline, CDR1 is SNHLY, CDR2 FYNNEI.

In nucleotides, the CDR3 is TGTGCCGGTGGGACAGGGCGGCTTGGAGGTGGAGAGACCCAGTACTTC. It translates to CAGGTGRLGGGETQYF. This rearrangement joins TRBV21-1 to TRBJ2-5; TRBD1 is taken as the D call from the table, unchecked against the DNA. TRBV21-1 is shown as a pseudogene. The CDR3 runs to 16 residues.

This clone was seen a few times. The V and J genes are TRBV15 and TRBJ1-5; TRBD1 might be the D (6 bases). This CDR3 contains 13 residues. Germline lookup yields CDR1 LNHNV and CDR2 YYDKDF (reference sequence). Trimming left V 2 bases short and J 4 bases short, with 6 bases between. CDR3 amino acids: CATSRRGNQPQHF. CDR3 nucleotide sequence: TGTGCCACCAGCAGAAGGGGGAATCAGCCCCAGCATTTT.

This rearrangement joins TRBV7-3 to TRBJ1-1; tentatively, D is TRBD1 (6 bases). This CDR3 comprises 13 residues. Trimming took 5 bases from V and 2 from J, leaving 9 bases between them. Germline V CDR1 and CDR2: SGHTA, FQGTGA. As DNA, the CDR3 is TGTGCCAGCAGCCCACAGGGTAACACTGAAGCTTTCTTT. Translation gives CASSPQGNTEAFF. Looking up the rest from reference TRBV7-3 and TRBJ1-1 gives the full variable domain: GAGVSQTPSNKVTEKGKYVELRCDPISGHTALYWYRQSLGQGPEFLIYFQGTGAADDSGLPNDRFFAVRPEGSVSTLKIQRTERGDSAVYLCASSPQGNTEAFFGQGTRLTVV.

The rearrangement joins TRBV6-6 to TRBJ2-7; possibly TRBD2 for D (5 bases). CDR3 length equals 13 residues. V lost 2 bases and J 4 bases, leaving 9 bases between the germline ends. Germline V gene lookup returns CDR1 MNHNY and CDR2 SVGAGI (reference sequence). CDR3 bases: TGTGCCAGCAGTTACCCGGGGAAGTACGAGCAGTACTTC. This encodes CASSYPGKYEQYF.

The chain links TRBV4-3 to TRBJ2-7; the D gene could be TRBD1 or TRBD2 (5 bases each). The CDR3 totals 15 residues. The germline CDR1 and CDR2 sequences are LGHNA and YSLEER. The germline V and J ends were trimmed by 1 base and 0 bases, with 10 bases remaining between them. This CDR3 reads CASSQVIGASYEQYF. As DNA, the CDR3 is TGCGCCAGCAGCCAAGTAATCGGGGCCTCCTACGAGCAGTACTTC.

The chain recombines TRBV19 with TRBJ1-5; the D is unclear. CDR1 and CDR2 from the germline V gene are LNHDA and SQIVND (reference sequence). With 1 base removed from V and 3 bases from J, the gap between germline ends came to 7 bases. The CDR3 length is 14 residues. In DNA form, the CDR3 reads TGTGCCAGTAGTATAGCCCAGTCCAATCAGCCCCAGCATTTT. This translates into CASSIAQSNQPQHF.

The chain combines TRBV11-3 with TRBJ2-3, with D possibly matching TRBD2 (5 bases). Germline CDR1 is SGHNT and CDR2 is YENEEA. The CDR3 runs to 14 residues. Trimming left V 5 bases short and J 0 bases short, with 9 bases between. The CDR3 protein is CASSLRLSTDTQYF. DNA of the CDR3: TGTGCCAGCAGCCTACGACTAAGCACAGATACGCAGTATTTT.

This sequence joins TRBV6-6 and TRBJ1-4, with a tentative D call TRBD1 (5 bases). The CDR3 sequence is 16 residues long. V lost 6 bases, J lost 10 bases, and 24 bases lay in between. The germline V gene encodes CDR1 MNHNY and CDR2 SVGAGI (reference sequence). The CDR3 here is CASSKGYEGRFGKLFF. CDR3 nucleotides: TGTGCCAGCAGCAAAGGGTACGAGGGGAGATTCGGAAAACTGTTTTTT.

V gene TRBV7-9 combines with J gene TRBJ1-1; weak D call: TRBD1 (6 bases). Trimming took off 6 bases at V and 1 base at J, with 18 bases between the two ends. The CDR3 has 16 amino acids. In germline, CDR1 is SEHNR, CDR2 FQNEAQ (reference sequence). CDR3 amino acids: CASRNNDRTRNTEAFF. CDR3 sequence (DNA): TGTGCCAGCAGGAATAATGACAGGACCCGGAACACTGAAGCTTTCTTT.

This chain joins TRBV11-2 and TRBJ1-4; D is unclear. V shed 0 bases and J shed 10 bases, with 9 bases lying between them. There are 13 residues in the CDR3. CDR1 is SGHAT and CDR2 is FQNNGV in the germline V gene. This CDR3 reads CASSLDSMGKLFF. The CDR3 nucleotides read TGTGCCAGCAGCTTAGACAGCATGGGAAAACTGTTTTTT.